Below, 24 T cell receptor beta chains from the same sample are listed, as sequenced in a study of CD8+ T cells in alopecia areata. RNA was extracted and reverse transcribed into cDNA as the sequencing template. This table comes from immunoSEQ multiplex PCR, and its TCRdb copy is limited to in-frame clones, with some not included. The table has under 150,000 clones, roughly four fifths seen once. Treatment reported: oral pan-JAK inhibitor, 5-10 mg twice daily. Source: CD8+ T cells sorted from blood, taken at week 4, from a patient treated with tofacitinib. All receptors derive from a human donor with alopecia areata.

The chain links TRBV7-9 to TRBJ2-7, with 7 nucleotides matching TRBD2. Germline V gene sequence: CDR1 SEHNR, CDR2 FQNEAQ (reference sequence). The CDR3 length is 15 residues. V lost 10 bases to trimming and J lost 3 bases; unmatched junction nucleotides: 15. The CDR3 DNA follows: TGTGCCATTAAGACCAGGGCGGGGGATTTCTACGAGCAGTACTTC. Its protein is CAIKTRAGDFYEQYF.

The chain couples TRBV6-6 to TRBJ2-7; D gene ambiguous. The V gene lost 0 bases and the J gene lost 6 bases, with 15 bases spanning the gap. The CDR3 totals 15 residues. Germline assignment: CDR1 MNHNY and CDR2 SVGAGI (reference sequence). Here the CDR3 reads CASSYSAAIGIEQYF. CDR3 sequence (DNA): TGTGCCAGCAGTTACTCTGCAGCCATAGGGATCGAGCAGTACTTC.

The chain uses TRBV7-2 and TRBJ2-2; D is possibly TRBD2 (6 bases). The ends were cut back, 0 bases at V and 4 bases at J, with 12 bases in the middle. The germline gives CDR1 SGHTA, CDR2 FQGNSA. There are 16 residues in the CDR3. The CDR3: CASSLARGRATGELFF. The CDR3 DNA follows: TGTGCCAGCAGCTTAGCGCGGGGCAGGGCCACCGGGGAGCTGTTTTTT. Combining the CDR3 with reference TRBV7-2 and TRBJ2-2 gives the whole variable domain GAGVSQSPSNKVTEKGKDVELRCDPISGHTALYWYRQSLGQGLEFLIYFQGNSAPDKSGLPSDRFSAERTGGSVSTLTIQRTQQEDSAVYLCASSLARGRATGELFFGEGSRLTVL.

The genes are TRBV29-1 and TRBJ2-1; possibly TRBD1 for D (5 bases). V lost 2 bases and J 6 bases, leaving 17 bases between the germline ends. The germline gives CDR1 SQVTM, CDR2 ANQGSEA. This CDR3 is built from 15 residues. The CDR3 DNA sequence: TGCAGCGTTGAATTGTGGGCAGGGTTGGTCAATGAGCAGTTCTTC. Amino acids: CSVELWAGLVNEQFF.

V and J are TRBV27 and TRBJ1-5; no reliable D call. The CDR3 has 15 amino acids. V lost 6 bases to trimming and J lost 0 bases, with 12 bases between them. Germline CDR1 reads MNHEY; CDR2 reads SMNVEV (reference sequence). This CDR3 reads CASRAGWGSNQPQHF. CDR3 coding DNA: TGTGCCAGCAGGGCCGGCTGGGGTAGCAATCAGCCCCAGCATTTT.

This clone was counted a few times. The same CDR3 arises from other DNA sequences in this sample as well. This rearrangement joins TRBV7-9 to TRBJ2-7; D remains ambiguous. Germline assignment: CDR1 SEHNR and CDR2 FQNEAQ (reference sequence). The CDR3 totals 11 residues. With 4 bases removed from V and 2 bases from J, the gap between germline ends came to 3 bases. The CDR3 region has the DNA TGTGCCAGCAGCTCCACCTACGAGCAGTACTTC. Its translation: CASSSTYEQYF.

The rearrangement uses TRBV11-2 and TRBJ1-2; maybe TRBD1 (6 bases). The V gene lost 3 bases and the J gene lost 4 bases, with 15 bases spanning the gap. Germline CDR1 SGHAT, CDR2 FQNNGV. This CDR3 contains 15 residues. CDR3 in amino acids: CASSLRQAQRYGYTF. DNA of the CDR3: TGTGCCAGCAGCTTGAGACAGGCGCAACGCTATGGCTACACCTTC.

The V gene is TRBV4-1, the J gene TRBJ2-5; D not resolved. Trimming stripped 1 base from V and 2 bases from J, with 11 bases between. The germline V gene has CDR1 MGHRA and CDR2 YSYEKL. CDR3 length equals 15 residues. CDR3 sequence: CASSQGGTVQETQYF. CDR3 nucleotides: TGCGCCAGCAGCCAAGGGGGTACAGTTCAAGAGACCCAGTACTTC.

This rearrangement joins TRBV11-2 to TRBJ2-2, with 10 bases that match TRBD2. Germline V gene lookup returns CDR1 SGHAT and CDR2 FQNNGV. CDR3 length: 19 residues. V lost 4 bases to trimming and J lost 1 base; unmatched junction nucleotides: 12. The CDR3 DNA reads TGTGCCAGCAGCTCTTCAATTCTCGGACTAGCGGTGAACACCGGGGAGCTGTTTTTT. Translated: CASSSSILGLAVNTGELFF.

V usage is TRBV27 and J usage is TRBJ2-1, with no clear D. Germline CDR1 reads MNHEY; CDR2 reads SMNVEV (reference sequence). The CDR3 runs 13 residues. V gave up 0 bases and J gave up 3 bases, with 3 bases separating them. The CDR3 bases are TGTGCCAGCAGTTTATCCCTCTACAATGAGCAGTTCTTC. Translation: CASSLSLYNEQFF.

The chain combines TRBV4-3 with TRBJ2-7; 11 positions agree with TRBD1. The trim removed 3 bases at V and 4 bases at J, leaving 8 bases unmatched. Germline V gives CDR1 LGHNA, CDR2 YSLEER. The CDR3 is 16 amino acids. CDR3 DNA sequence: TGCGCCAGCAGCCAGACCCCGGGACAGGGGGAGTACGAGCAGTACTTC. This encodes CASSQTPGQGEYEQYF.

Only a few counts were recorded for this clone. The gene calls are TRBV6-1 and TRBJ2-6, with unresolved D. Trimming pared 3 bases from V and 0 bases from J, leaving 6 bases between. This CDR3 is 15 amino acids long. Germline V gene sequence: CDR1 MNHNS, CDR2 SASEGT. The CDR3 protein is CASSEGNSGANVLTF. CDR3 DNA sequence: TGTGCCAGCAGTGAGGGAAACTCTGGGGCCAACGTCCTGACTTTC.

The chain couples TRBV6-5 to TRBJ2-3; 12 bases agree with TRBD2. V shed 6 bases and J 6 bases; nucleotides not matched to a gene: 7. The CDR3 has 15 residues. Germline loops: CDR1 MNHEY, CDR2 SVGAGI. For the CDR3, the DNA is TGTGCCAGCAGCCCACTAGCGGGGGGTTCGGATACGCAGTATTTT. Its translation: CASSPLAGGSDTQYF.

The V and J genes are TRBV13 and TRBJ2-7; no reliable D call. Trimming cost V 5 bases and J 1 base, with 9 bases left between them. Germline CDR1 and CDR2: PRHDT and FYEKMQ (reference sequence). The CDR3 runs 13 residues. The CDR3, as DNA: TGTGCCAGCAGCCTCGGCGATTCCTACGAGCAGTACTTC. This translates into CASSLGDSYEQYF.

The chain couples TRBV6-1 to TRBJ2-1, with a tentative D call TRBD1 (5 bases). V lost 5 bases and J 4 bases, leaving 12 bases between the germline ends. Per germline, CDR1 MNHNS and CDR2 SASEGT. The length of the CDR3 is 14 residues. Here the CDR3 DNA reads TGTGCCAGCAGTCCTCTAGACAGTTACAATGAGCAGTTCTTC. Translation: CASSPLDSYNEQFF.

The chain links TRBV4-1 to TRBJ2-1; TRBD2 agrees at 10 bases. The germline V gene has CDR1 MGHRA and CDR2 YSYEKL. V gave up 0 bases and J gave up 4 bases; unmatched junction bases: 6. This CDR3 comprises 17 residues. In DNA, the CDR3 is TGCGCCAGCAGCCAAGATCCTTTAGCGGGGGGTTACAATGAGCAGTTCTTC. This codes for CASSQDPLAGGYNEQFF.

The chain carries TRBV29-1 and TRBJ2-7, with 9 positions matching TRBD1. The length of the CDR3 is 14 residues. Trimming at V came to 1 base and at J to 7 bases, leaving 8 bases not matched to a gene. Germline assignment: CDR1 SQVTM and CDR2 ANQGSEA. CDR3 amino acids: CSVEAGQGIREQYF. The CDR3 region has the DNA TGCAGCGTTGAAGCGGGACAGGGAATAAGGGAGCAGTACTTC.

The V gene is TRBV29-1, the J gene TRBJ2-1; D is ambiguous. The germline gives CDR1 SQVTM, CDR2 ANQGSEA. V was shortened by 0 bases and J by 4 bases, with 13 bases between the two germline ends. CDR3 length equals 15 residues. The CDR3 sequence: CSVEDEETVYNEQFF. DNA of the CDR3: TGCAGCGTTGAAGACGAGGAAACAGTGTACAATGAGCAGTTCTTC.

CDR3 sequence: CASSRLRDGSYEQYF. CDR3 bases: TGTGCCAGCAGCCGCTTGCGGGACGGCTCCTACGAGCAGTACTTC. The rearrangement uses TRBV5-4 and TRBJ2-7; tentatively, D is TRBD2 (6 bases). This CDR3 is 15 amino acids long. CDR1 SGHNT and CDR2 YYREEE come from the germline V gene (reference sequence). Trimming removed 4 bases at V and 0 bases at J, with 14 bases between.

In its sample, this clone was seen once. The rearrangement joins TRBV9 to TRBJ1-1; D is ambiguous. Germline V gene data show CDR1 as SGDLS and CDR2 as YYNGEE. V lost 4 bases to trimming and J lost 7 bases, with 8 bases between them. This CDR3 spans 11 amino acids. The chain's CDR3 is CASSPVIEAFF. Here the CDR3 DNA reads TGTGCCAGCAGCCCAGTTATTGAAGCTTTCTTT.

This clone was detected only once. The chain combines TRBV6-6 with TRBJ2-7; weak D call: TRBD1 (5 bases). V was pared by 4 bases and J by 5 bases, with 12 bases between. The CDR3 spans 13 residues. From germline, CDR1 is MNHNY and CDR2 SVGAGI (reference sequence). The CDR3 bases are TGTGCCAGCAGTTCCTCCAGGGTAAACGAGCAGTACTTC. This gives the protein CASSSSRVNEQYF.

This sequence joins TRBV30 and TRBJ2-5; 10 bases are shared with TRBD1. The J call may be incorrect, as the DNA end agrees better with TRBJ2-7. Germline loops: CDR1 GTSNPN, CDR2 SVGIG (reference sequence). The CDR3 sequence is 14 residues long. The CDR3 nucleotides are TGTGCCTGGAGGGGGACAGGGGTTAACTACGAGCAGTACTTC. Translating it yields CAWRGTGVNYEQYF.

The CDR3 nucleotides read TGCGCCAGCAGCCAAGAGTCGGGCTTCGAGCAGTTCTTC. It translates to CASSQESGFEQFF. The chain has TRBV4-1 and TRBJ2-1; D is ambiguous. Trimming took 0 bases from V and 10 from J, leaving 10 bases between them. The CDR3 extends over 13 amino acids. CDR1 and CDR2 from the germline V gene are MGHRA and YSYEKL.

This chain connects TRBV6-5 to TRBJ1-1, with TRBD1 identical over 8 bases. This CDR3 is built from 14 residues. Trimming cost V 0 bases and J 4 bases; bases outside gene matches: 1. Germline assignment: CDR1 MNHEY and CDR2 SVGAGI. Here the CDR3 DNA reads TGTGCCAGCAGTTACTCCGACAGGGGCACTGAAGCTTTCTTT. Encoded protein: CASSYSDRGTEAFF.